The sequence of this TCR beta chain was determined in a study of OX40 agonist ivuxolimab in advanced cancers. Overall study context: Each dose-escalation patient presented with hepatocellular carcinoma, melanoma, renal cell or head and neck cancer.

Researchers took blood at baseline, on cycle 4 day 1, and on cycle 7 day 1. Assay: immunoSEQ multiplex PCR; the TCRdb copy retains only in-frame clones and omits some. The table has more than 75,000 clones, 84% seen once. The study, taken as a whole, reports: Low normalized T-cell clonal expansion also characterized some of the nonresponders.

The germline V gene has CDR1 SEHNR and CDR2 FQNEAQ (reference sequence). CDR3 length equals 14 residues. V was pared by 5 bases and J by 1 base, with 0 bases of the junction left unmatched. This clone was detected only once. The target antigen is unknown. The sequencing used CD4+ or CD8+ T cells sorted from blood, collected in a trial of the OX40 agonist ivuxolimab. The source of this sequence is an adult with an advanced solid tumor such as melanoma, head and neck, liver or kidney cancer. The chain is built from TRBV7-9 and TRBJ2-3, with 10 bases aligning to TRBD2. In DNA, the CDR3 is TGTGCCAGCAGCGGGACTAGCGGCACAGATACGCAGTATTTT. Protein sequence: CASSGTSGTDTQYF.